The present TCR beta chain was sequenced within a study of neoadjuvant anti-PD-1 for oral cavity cancer. Profiling relied on immunoSEQ multiplex PCR, and the TCRdb table lists in-frame clones only, not all of them. Of over 30,000 clones in the sample, more than 65% are singletons; the top ten hold around 3.3%. The ends lost 2 bases at V and 2 bases at J; junction bases unmatched: 3. The V gene's germline CDR1 is LGHNA and CDR2 YNFKEQ. This CDR3 region has 15 residues. Time point reported: after neoadjuvant nivolumab, at surgical resection. The source was PBMCs, collected after nivolumab (anti-PD-1) treatment. The clonotype originates from a person between 40 and 85 years old with oral cavity squamous cell carcinoma. The J gene is TRBJ1-3, the V gene TRBV4-2; the match to TRBD1 covers 7 bases. CDR3 residues: CASSQPDRAGNTIYF. CDR3 bases: TGTGCCAGCAGCCAACCCGACAGGGCTGGAAACACCATATATTTT.